This T cell receptor (beta chain) was identified in a study of T cell changes during pregnancy in multiple sclerosis. V was clipped by 6 bases and J by 6 bases; unmatched bases: 8. From germline, CDR1 is SNHLY and CDR2 FYNNEI. This CDR3 spans 14 amino acids. Clones were sequenced by immunoSEQ multiplex PCR, and TCRdb holds only the in-frame ones, with some missing. The sample lists tens of thousands of clones, just over 90% seen once, with less than 5% in the top ten. The sequences come from CD8+ T cells from peripheral blood mononuclear cells, collected in the second trimester of pregnancy. The V call is TRBV2, the J call TRBJ1-5, with TRBD1 matching over 7 bases. The origin of this receptor is a female donor with multiple sclerosis, enrolled in a pregnancy study. CDR3 sequence reads: CASREQGIGQPQHF. The CDR3 DNA follows: TGTGCCAGCAGGGAACAGGGGATCGGTCAGCCCCAGCATTTT.